A selection of T cell receptor beta chains follows, all from one sample in a study of human T cells and chemical hapten exposure. TCRdb recomputed calls from the RACE reads with MiXCR, one row per CDR3 protein. This sample has 120,000 or so distinct CDR3 sequences, with approximately 13% found just once. Here the sequenced sample was whole blood, taken in connection with sensitization to the hapten diphenylcyclopropenone (DPC). Every receptor here comes from a young woman with alopecia areata. Some clones in this sample may be carry-over from other donors' samples. Both conserved end residues are part of each CDR3. A D gene is named only where the DNA matches it firmly. Not every row has a clone size; where given, it reads once, few, many or a size class.

D gene	clone size	J gene	V gene	CDR3 DNA	CDR3 protein
-	-	TRBJ2-1	TRBV9	TGTGCCAGCAGCCCCATTACCCATACGGGGCCCTACAATGAGCAGTTCTTC	CASSPITHTGPYNEQFF
-	-	TRBJ1-2	TRBV6-2/TRBV6-3	TGTGCCAGCAGTTTCGCAGGGGATGGCTACACCTTC	CASSFAGDGYTF
-	-	TRBJ2-3	TRBV4-1	TGCGCCAGCAGCCAAAGGGACCTTCGGCCAGATACGCAGTATTTT	CASSQRDLRPDTQYF
-	many	TRBJ2-7	TRBV3-1	TGTGCCAGCAGCCAAGATCAGGGTTTTGACGAGCAGTACTTC	CASSQDQGFDEQYF
-	-	TRBJ2-7	TRBV12-3/TRBV12-4	TGTGCCAGCAGCCCTTTCGGGGCGTTCCACGAGCAGTACTTC	CASSPFGAFHEQYF
-	many	TRBJ2-5	TRBV27	TGTGCCAGCAGTTTTTTAAGCATGTACCAAGAGACCCAGTACTTC	CASSFLSMYQETQYF
-	-	TRBJ1-3	TRBV9	TGTGCCAGCAGCGGAGATGAGCGGTTCTCTGGAAACACCATATATTTT	CASSGDERFSGNTIYF
-	few	TRBJ2-7	TRBV29-1	TGCAGCGTTCTTCCGGACTCCTACGAGCAGTACTTC	CSVLPDSYEQYF
TRBD1	-	TRBJ1-6	TRBV7-2	TGTGCCAGCAGCTTCGGAGACAGGGGAAATTCACCCCTCCACTTT	CASSFGDRGNSPLHF
TRBD2	few	TRBJ2-2	TRBV7-2	TGTGCCAGCAGCCCACTAGCGGGGGAAAACACCGGGGAGCTGTTTTTT	CASSPLAGENTGELFF
-	few	TRBJ2-1	TRBV5-1	TGCGCCAGCAGCAGGGCCACTTCCTACAATGAGCAGTTCTTC	CASSRATSYNEQFF
-	-	TRBJ2-5	TRBV5-4	TGTGCCAGCAGCTCTCAGACCCGAGAAGGGACCCAGTACTTC	CASSSQTREGTQYF
-	many	TRBJ2-7	TRBV29-1	TGCAGCGTTCGCTCCCGGGACTCATCCTACGAGCAGTACTTC	CSVRSRDSSYEQYF
TRBD1	-	TRBJ1-6	TRBV7-9	TGTGCCAGCAGCTGGGACAGTAATTCACCCCTCCACTTT	CASSWDSNSPLHF
TRBD2	few	TRBJ2-7	TRBV6-6	TGTGCCAGCGGGAGGGGTCTGGGGAGATCCTACGAGCAGTACTTC	CASGRGLGRSYEQYF
-	-	TRBJ1-1	TRBV28	TGTGCCAGCAGTACCATGACCGCTGAAGCTTTCTTT	CASSTMTAEAFF
-	many	TRBJ1-1	TRBV10-3	TGTGCCATCAGAACAGAGGGGTACACTGAAGCTTTCTTT	CAIRTEGYTEAFF
-	many	TRBJ2-3	TRBV6-5	TGTGCCAGCGGACGAAGAAGGGGTGAAGATACGCAGTATTTT	CASGRRRGEDTQYF
TRBD1	-	TRBJ2-1	TRBV29-1	TGCAGCGTTGATCCCCGGGACAGGGTGCCAGAGCAGTTCTTC	CSVDPRDRVPEQFF
-	few	TRBJ1-3	TRBV4-3	TGCGCCAGCAGCCAGGACCTCGAAGGCACCATATATTTT	CASSQDLEGTIYF
TRBD1	many	TRBJ2-5	TRBV7-2	TGTGCCAGCAGCTCACAACTAACAGGGGAAGAGACCCAGTACTTC	CASSSQLTGEETQYF
-	many	TRBJ1-5	TRBV19	TGTGCCAGTAGTGGGACGTTAAGGGGTGGCTCATCGCATTTT	CASSGTLRGGSSHF
TRBD1	few	TRBJ1-1	TRBV19	TGTGCCAGTAGTACGGACAGGGGAAGAAACAATGAAGCTTTCTTT	CASSTDRGRNNEAFF
-	few	TRBJ1-3	TRBV20-1	TGCAGTGCTAGAGATCCCCGCAGAACTGGAAACACCATATATTTT	CSARDPRRTGNTIYF
-	-	TRBJ2-7	TRBV15	TGTGCCACCAGCAGAGTGAATCAGGACCTCTCCTACGAGCAGTACTTC	CATSRVNQDLSYEQYF
TRBD1	many	TRBJ1-5	TRBV6-5	TGTGCCAGCAGTCAGGGGGCGAGCTTTCAGCCCCAGCATTTT	CASSQGASFQPQHF
-	many	TRBJ1-1	TRBV5-1	TGCGCCAGCCGTCCCGGCACGAACACTGAAGCTTTCTTT	CASRPGTNTEAFF
TRBD1	-	TRBJ1-2	TRBV12-3/TRBV12-4	TGTGCCAGCAGTCCCCCCACAGGGGTATTGAGCTATGGCTACACCTTC	CASSPPTGVLSYGYTF
TRBD2	many	TRBJ2-3	TRBV7-6	TGTGCCAGCAGCCTGGGACTAGCGGGGATCCTAGGCACAGATACGCAGTATTTT	CASSLGLAGILGTDTQYF
TRBD1	few	TRBJ1-2	TRBV27	TGTGCCAGCAGTTTATTTGGGACAGGGAGAACAGGGTATGGCTACACCTTC	CASSLFGTGRTGYGYTF
-	-	TRBJ2-5	TRBV4-3	TGCGCCAGCAGCCAAGACCTTTCTGAGACCCAGTACTTC	CASSQDLSETQYF
TRBD2	-	TRBJ2-1	TRBV19	TGTGCCAGTAGTGGAACTAGCGGGAATGAGCAGTTCTTC	CASSGTSGNEQFF
-	many	TRBJ2-7	TRBV20-1	TGCAGTGCAACCCGGCCCGCCCCCTACGAGCAGTACTTC	CSATRPAPYEQYF
-	many	TRBJ2-5	TRBV7-6	TGTGCCAGCAGCTTAGCAAAGGAGACCCAGTACTTC	CASSLAKETQYF
-	-	TRBJ2-7	TRBV6-1	TGTGCCAGTTCTCCCGGGCCTAGTCTCAACGAGCAGTACTTC	CASSPGPSLNEQYF
-	few	TRBJ2-2	TRBV20-1	TGCAGTGCTAGGGTGCAGAACACCGGGGAGCTGTTTTTT	CSARVQNTGELFF
-	many	TRBJ1-1	TRBV7-2	TGTGCCAGCAGCTTATTACGGCAGGTGGGGACTGAAGCTTTCTTT	CASSLLRQVGTEAFF
-	-	TRBJ2-3	TRBV5-4	TGTGCCAGCCGAGATTTCAGGGTAACAGATACGCAGTATTTT	CASRDFRVTDTQYF
TRBD1	-	TRBJ1-6	TRBV30	TGTGCCTGGAGGAAGGGACAGCATAATTCACCCCTCCACTTT	CAWRKGQHNSPLHF
TRBD2	-	TRBJ2-3	TRBV12-3/TRBV12-4	TGTGCCAGCAGCCTTGGGCGACTAGCGGGGGGCCCTGATACGCAGTATTTT	CASSLGRLAGGPDTQYF
TRBD2	-	TRBJ2-7	TRBV9	TGTGCCAGCTCCCCGGCTAGCGGAACCTACGAGCAGTACTTC	CASSPASGTYEQYF
TRBD1	-	TRBJ1-6	TRBV20-1	TGCAGTGCTAGCCGGACAGGGACCCTTTATAATTCACCCCTCCACTTT	CSASRTGTLYNSPLHF
TRBD2	few	TRBJ2-1	TRBV11-3	TGTGCCAGCAGCTTAGATGGTAGCGGGGGGACGGAGCAGTTCTTC	CASSLDGSGGTEQFF
-	many	TRBJ2-3	TRBV5-6	TGTGCCAGCAGCTTGGAGTACAACACAGATACGCAGTATTTT	CASSLEYNTDTQYF
-	few	TRBJ2-1	TRBV7-2	TGTGCCAGCAGTCTTTGGGTGGATGAGCAGTTCTTC	CASSLWVDEQFF
-	-	TRBJ1-5	TRBV6-2/TRBV6-3	TGTGCCAGCAGCCCAGCGATTGGGGGTGGTCAGCCCCAGCATTTT	CASSPAIGGGQPQHF
-	few	TRBJ1-4	TRBV7-2	TGTGCCAGCAGCTTAGTGGGAGGGACAACTAATGAAAAACTGTTTTTT	CASSLVGGTTNEKLFF
TRBD1	few	TRBJ2-4	TRBV19	TGTGCCAGTAGTACCGGGACAGGGGGCGTCACCAAAAACATTCAGTACTTC	CASSTGTGGVTKNIQYF
-	many	TRBJ1-2	TRBV29-1	TGCAGCGTGACGATTGATCGTGGCTACACCTTC	CSVTIDRGYTF
-	few	TRBJ2-1	TRBV7-2	TGTGCCAGCAGCTTAGCCGGGACTGAGACCTACAATGAGCAGTTCTTC	CASSLAGTETYNEQFF
TRBD2	-	TRBJ2-2	TRBV15	TGTGCCACCAGCTTAGCGGGGGAGACCGGGGAGCTGTTTTTT	CATSLAGETGELFF
-	many	TRBJ1-5	TRBV4-3	TGCGCCAGCAGCCAAGAGGTGGGGTATGGCAATCAGCCCCAGCATTTT	CASSQEVGYGNQPQHF
-	few	TRBJ2-7	TRBV5-1	TGCGCCAGCAGCTTGGGGACATCATCCAGGAGCTACGAGCAGTACTTC	CASSLGTSSRSYEQYF
TRBD1	few	TRBJ1-4	TRBV4-1	TGCGCCAGCAGCCTATCCGGGACAGGGGGCTCAGCTAATGAAAAACTGTTTTTT	CASSLSGTGGSANEKLFF
-	-	TRBJ2-7	TRBV30	TGTGCCTGGAGTGGCGGCGCCCTCCTAATGAGGCAGTACTTC	CAWSGGALLMRQYF
-	-	TRBJ1-1	TRBV6-2/TRBV6-3	TGTGCCAGCAGTTACTCCCGAGGGACTTGGAACACTGAAGCTTTCTTT	CASSYSRGTWNTEAFF
TRBD1	few	TRBJ1-5	TRBV12-3/TRBV12-4	TGTGCCAGCAGTCCCCCGGGACAGGGCAATCAGCCCCAGCATTTT	CASSPPGQGNQPQHF
-	few	TRBJ2-3	TRBV9	TGTGCCAGCAGCGAGTGGGGCGTCACAGATACGCAGTATTTT	CASSEWGVTDTQYF
TRBD2	few	TRBJ2-1	TRBV14	TGTGCCAGCTGGGCGGGGGGGCTCTCTGAGCAGTTCTTC	CASWAGGLSEQFF
TRBD1	few	TRBJ2-3	TRBV7-6	TGTGCCAGCAGCCCGGACAGGGATACGCAGTATTTT	CASSPDRDTQYF